The T cell receptor beta chain described here comes from a study of cytomegalovirus exposure and HLA in healthy donors. Study results and limitations: Later work found that TCR association rates differed between HLA loci; DRB1 had the most and HLA-C the fewest.

As for this clone: Its target is unknown.

J lost 3 bases, V lost 9 bases, and 2 bases had no gene match. The CDR3 has 12 residues. Looked up from germline, CDR1 is MGHDK and CDR2 is SYGVNS. This PCR relied on a set of 60 Vbeta primers and 13 Jbeta primers. Sequencing was performed with immunoSEQ multiplex PCR; in TCRdb, only in-frame clones are kept and a portion is missing. The sample lists over 70,000 clones; 76% were seen once. The sequencing input was PBMCs. The TCR sequence derives from a male donor in good health and CMV-seronegative. The chain uses TRBV25-1 and TRBJ1-5; 7 nucleotides line up with TRBD1. CDR3 residues: CARQGINQPQHF. The CDR3, as DNA: TGTGCCAGACAGGGGATCAATCAGCCCCAGCATTTT.